The clone carrying this T cell receptor (beta chain) was seen ten or more times. What it binds is unknown. There are 17 residues in the CDR3. V shed 2 bases, J shed 4 bases, and the junction held 8 bases outside the gene matches. Unique molecular identifiers were incorporated into the prepared TCRbeta library. A single record per CDR3 protein comes from TCRdb applying MiXCR to the PCR reads. The sample holds about 240,000 distinct CDR3 sequences; about 23% are singletons and the top ten take about 2.6%. This sample is drawn from a study of T-cell reconstitution after alpha-beta-depleted transplantation in children. Overall study results and limits: Surviving recipient T cells and thymic progenitors underlay high day-60 TCRbeta diversity in some patients.

Material: PBMCs, obtained before TCRalphabeta/CD19-depleted stem cell transplant. The TCR comes from a girl aged 2 to 10 with Fanconi anemia, due to receive a stem cell transplant. The gene calls are TRBV12-3 or TRBV12-4 and TRBJ2-3, with 11 bases matching TRBD2. The CDR3: CASSLNSGGAGADTQYF. The CDR3, as DNA: TGTGCCAGCAGTTTAAATAGCGGGGGGGCCGGGGCAGATACGCAGTATTTT.